Here is one T cell receptor (beta chain) with its context. The target antigen is unknown. Treatment reported: oral pan-JAK inhibitor, 5-10 mg twice daily. The sequencing template was cDNA reverse transcribed from extracted RNA. Using immunoSEQ multiplex PCR, the repertoire was profiled, and TCRdb retains in-frame clones only, with some absent. The table lists about 270,000 clones, over 45% of them singletons, with 0.75% to 0.95% in the top ten. This entry comes from a study of CD8+ T cells in alopecia areata. Background on the study: Twice a day, 5 to 10 mg of oral tofacitinib was administered to treated patients.

Study findings and constraints: Because one nonresponder was included, the link of baseline CD8+ expansion to response is considered uncertain. The study found higher clonality in lesional than normal scalp, especially in alopecia totalis/universalis. Expanded CD8+ clones among the top 100, and scalp clonality, were significantly decreased by tofacitinib.

The CDR3 is 14 residues long. Trimming left V 0 bases short and J 8 bases short, with 13 bases between. Per the germline V gene, CDR1 is PRHDT and CDR2 is FYEKMQ (reference sequence). This chain uses TRBV13 with TRBJ1-2, with D unresolved. This sequence was found in a human donor with alopecia areata. Sequences were derived from CD4+ T cells sorted from blood, sampled at approximately week 52, from a patient treated with tofacitinib. The DNA for the CDR3 is TGTGCCAGCAGCTTAGGCCTTGGAGAATTGGGCTACACCTTC. Translating gives CASSLGLGELGYTF.